This T cell receptor (beta chain) was identified during a study of post-analysis software for immune sequencing data. Carried by the TCR beta cDNA libraries were unique molecular identifiers. One entry per CDR3 protein results from TCRdb running MiXCR on the PCR reads. This sample has about 180,000 distinct CDR3 sequences; 30% occur once, and the top ten carry approximately 1.5%. This clonotype was recorded many times. Its target is not known. The ends lost 4 bases at V and 6 bases at J; junction bases unmatched: 14. The CDR3 contains 17 residues. CDR1 and CDR2 from the germline V gene are DFQATT and SNEGSKA (reference sequence). Findings and caveats of the study: Four or five TRBV segments were more frequent in patients than controls; TRBV5-6, TRBV5-1 and TRBV20-1 belonged to this group.

The chain employs TRBV20-1 and TRBJ2-7; 14 positions agree with TRBD2. This sequence originates from a girl aged 5 to 17 with multiple sclerosis. Source material: blood. Here the CDR3 DNA reads TGCAGTGCTAACGCACCGGGACTAGCGGGAGCGGTGGCCGAGCAGTACTTC. Its translation is CSANAPGLAGAVAEQYF.